This note documents a single T cell receptor (beta chain) sequence. The data derive from a study of blood T cell repertoires in COVID-19. In the study overall: Samples of COVID-19 (acute and convalescent) were obtained from the United States, Italy and Spain. The cDNA or gDNA used as material had been derived from T cells, B-cell-depleted T cells, or PBMCs.

As processed by the authors: Reference gene primer amplification yielded estimated nucleated cell counts. Profiled with immunoSEQ multiplex PCR; TCRdb holds only in-frame clones, not every one. That table is the source of V, J and clone size, and D and trimming were worked out from the DNA. The repertoire holds roughly 240,000 clones, with about 80% as singletons. The CDR3 covers 14 residues. Germline V gene sequence: CDR1 WNHNN, CDR2 SYGVQD (reference sequence). With 9 bases clipped from V and 7 bases from J, the junction kept 7 bases outside the gene matches. The TCR sequence derives from a woman aged 80 or over with acute or convalescent COVID-19. Sequencing input: peripheral blood. The rearrangement uses TRBV10-1 and TRBJ2-1; 12 nucleotides line up with TRBD2. The DNA for the CDR3 is TGCGCCAGGACTAGCGGGAGAGGGGGGAATGAGCAGTTCTTC. This codes for CARTSGRGGNEQFF.